This paragraph reports one TCR beta chain. What it binds is not known. Germline CDR1 GTSNPN, CDR2 SVGIG (reference sequence). The CDR3 loop spans 14 amino acids. Between the trimmed V and J ends, which lost 2 bases and 10 bases, there was a span of 15 bases. Study-wide results and caveats: Tumor Treg TCRs overlapped most with tumor naive CD4+ cells.

TCRdb re-called the 5' RACE reads through MiXCR, storing one row per CDR3 protein. The table records tens of thousands of distinct CDR3 sequences, 28% of them present only once. The receptor was derived from a female donor with breast cancer. The sequencing sample was made of naive CD4+ T cells sorted from blood. Subset specified: naive CD4+ T cells, CD4+CD45RA+CD25-. The chain joins TRBV30 to TRBJ1-6; D is unresolved. The DNA of the CDR3 is TGTGCCTGGAGTCTGGACCCCGGGAGCTCACCCCTCCACTTT. Translating gives CAWSLDPGSSPLHF.